This T cell receptor beta chain was sequenced during a study of blood T cells in healthy people across ages. Study conclusions and caveats: While age rose, TCR beta diversity per million T cells dropped in a roughly linear way. Percentage of naive T cells showed a strong correlation with TCR beta diversity. Bulk PBMC profiling left naive and antigen-experienced comparisons inconclusive.

Then a second PCR, running roughly 6 to 12 cycles, was carried out with a sample-barcoded 5' primer and a J-beta primer mix. Each of the samples gave a minimum of 3 million paired-end reads that contained CDR3. One entry per CDR3 protein, called by TCRdb with MiXCR from the 5' RACE reads. The sample holds 2 million or so distinct CDR3 sequences; 49% are singletons and the top ten take less than 2.5%. This clonotype was recorded a few times. Its antigen is as yet unknown. The CDR3 covers 14 residues. Germline V gene lookup returns CDR1 DFQATT and CDR2 SNEGSKA (reference sequence). Trimming pared 6 bases from V and 5 bases from J, leaving 19 bases between.

The V call is TRBV20-1, the J call TRBJ1-2, with a weak D call TRBD1 (6 bases). This TCR came from a middle-aged woman in good health. The sequenced sample was blood. In nucleotides, the CDR3 is TGCAGTGCAACAAGCCCCCAGGGGACGTATGGCTACACCTTC. Its translation: CSATSPQGTYGYTF.